These 29 T cell receptor beta chains originate from one sample sequenced in a study of blood T cell repertoires in COVID-19. Assay used: immunoSEQ multiplex PCR; TCRdb lists only in-frame clones, some missing. The sample lists 350,000 to 400,000 clones, roughly nine tenths occurring once. The sequencing input was PBMCs or T cells enriched from blood (not recorded which). The receptors come from a woman aged 40 to 50 who had been exposed to COVID-19.

The chain links TRBV11-2 to TRBJ2-5, with 13 bases aligning to TRBD2. In germline, CDR1 is SGHAT, CDR2 FQNNGV. This CDR3 comprises 18 residues. J gave up 2 bases and V 5 bases, and 11 bases lay outside the gene matches. The CDR3 DNA follows: TGTGCCAGCAGCCCTTACGGAGGACTAGCGGGGGCTCAAGAGACCCAGTACTTC. It specifies CASSPYGGLAGAQETQYF.

The J gene is TRBJ1-2, the V gene TRBV30; 10 nucleotides align to TRBD1. Germline V gene data show CDR1 as GTSNPN and CDR2 as SVGIG (reference sequence). The CDR3 totals 15 residues. After removal of 1 base from V and 5 bases from J, the junction contained 7 bases not matched to a gene. CDR3 sequence: CAWSARDRGLYGYTF. The CDR3 DNA sequence: TGTGCCTGGAGTGCGAGGGACAGGGGATTATATGGCTACACCTTC.

The genes are TRBV24-1 and TRBJ2-1; 8 bases align to TRBD2. The CDR3 totals 12 residues. V was pared by 8 bases and J by 10 bases, with 6 bases of the junction left unmatched. Germline V CDR1 and CDR2: KGHDR, SFDVKD. CDR3 bases: TGTGCCACCACGGGGCTAGCGGGCGAGCAGTTCTTC. Translated, it gives CATTGLAGEQFF.

This rearrangement joins TRBV2 to TRBJ1-2; maybe TRBD1 (5 bases). CDR1 and CDR2 from the germline V gene are SNHLY and FYNNEI. Trimming pared 4 bases from V and 2 bases from J, leaving 14 bases between. The CDR3 runs 15 residues. CDR3 sequence (DNA): TGTGCCAGCAGTGGTCTGCAGGGCGACAACTATGGCTACACCTTC. The encoded protein is CASSGLQGDNYGYTF.

This chain uses TRBV29-1 with TRBJ1-1; D uncertain. Germline CDR1 reads SQVTM; CDR2 reads ANQGSEA. The CDR3 sequence is 16 residues long. With 3 bases removed from V and 1 base from J, the gap between germline ends came to 18 bases. The CDR3 reads CSVDGPVLGPNTEAFF. CDR3 in DNA: TGCAGCGTTGATGGGCCCGTGTTGGGCCCGAACACTGAAGCTTTCTTT.

The chain uses TRBV9 and TRBJ1-6; 8 bases map to TRBD1. The germline gives CDR1 SGDLS, CDR2 YYNGEE. The length of the CDR3 is 16 residues. V was clipped by 3 bases and J by 5 bases; unmatched bases: 7. The CDR3 nucleotides are TGTGCCAGCAGCGCCGGACAGGGCCTGGATAATTCACCCCTCCACTTT. Its translation is CASSAGQGLDNSPLHF.

The chain combines TRBV13 with TRBJ2-3; the D gene is possibly TRBD1 (6 bases). The germline V and J ends were trimmed by 1 base and 1 base, with 9 bases remaining between them. Germline values: CDR1 PRHDT, CDR2 FYEKMQ (reference sequence). This CDR3 region has 15 residues. The CDR3 bases are TGTGCCAGCAGCTTAGCAGGGGTTGGCACAGATACGCAGTATTTT. Translated: CASSLAGVGTDTQYF.

This clone was seen just once. The rearrangement links TRBV4-2 to TRBJ1-6; D remains ambiguous. V was shortened by 4 bases and J by 9 bases, with 13 bases between the two germline ends. This CDR3 spans 14 amino acids. Germline assignment: CDR1 LGHNA and CDR2 YNFKEQ. The CDR3 DNA is TGTGCCAGCAGCCCCAGCCCCACTAGTTCACCCCTCCACTTT. The encoded protein is CASSPSPTSSPLHF.

The chain combines TRBV18 with TRBJ1-6; D gene ambiguous. With 1 base removed from V and 9 bases from J, the gap between germline ends came to 13 bases. CDR3 length equals 15 residues. Germline V gene sequence: CDR1 KGHSH, CDR2 LQKENI. CDR3 nucleotides: TGTGCCAGCTCACCACATCTAGGTTATTTTTCACCCCTCCACTTT. Its protein product is CASSPHLGYFSPLHF.

With respect to this clone: Other DNA sequences in this specimen translate into the identical CDR3. The chain links TRBV6-5 to TRBJ1-2, with 7 bases fitting TRBD1. Germline V gives CDR1 MNHEY, CDR2 SVGAGI. The V and J ends lost 5 bases and 5 bases, in that order; junction bases with no gene match: 5. The CDR3 totals 13 residues. CDR3 DNA sequence: TGTGCCAGCAGTCCGGGACAGAATTATGGCTACACCTTC. It yields the protein CASSPGQNYGYTF.

The V and J genes are TRBV10-3 and TRBJ1-2; D possibly corresponds to TRBD1 (5 bases). This CDR3 is built from 15 residues. Germline V gene lookup returns CDR1 ENHRY and CDR2 SYGVKD. Trimming pared 6 bases from V and 3 bases from J, leaving 17 bases between. CDR3 amino acids: CAISKRAGLDYGYTF. CDR3 sequence (DNA): TGTGCCATCAGCAAAAGAGCAGGGTTAGACTATGGCTACACCTTC.

This rearrangement joins TRBV7-2 to TRBJ1-1; D gene unclear. This CDR3 has 14 residues. The ends were cut back, 1 base at V and 0 bases at J, with 6 bases in the middle. The germline V gene has CDR1 SGHTA and CDR2 FQGNSA. DNA of the CDR3: TGTGCCAGCAGCTTAGTAAACTTGAACACTGAAGCTTTCTTT. Residues: CASSLVNLNTEAFF.

The chain combines TRBV4-3 with TRBJ1-3; D perhaps matches TRBD1 (5 bases). The CDR3 runs 15 residues. Germline V gives CDR1 LGHNA, CDR2 YSLEER. Between the trimmed V and J ends, which lost 0 bases and 8 bases, there was a span of 14 bases. Written as DNA, the CDR3 is TGCGCCAGCAGCCAAGATCTATCCAGGGTAGACACCATATATTTT. It specifies CASSQDLSRVDTIYF.

The chain links TRBV7-8 to TRBJ2-3, with TRBD1 matching 9 bases. CDR1 is SGHVS and CDR2 is FQNEAQ in the germline V gene. J lost 1 base, V lost 5 bases, and 7 bases had no gene match. This CDR3 contains 16 residues. CDR3 amino acids: CASSAPGTGRTDTQYF. The CDR3 DNA reads as TGTGCCAGCAGCGCACCCGGGACAGGGCGCACAGATACGCAGTATTTT. Based on the CDR3 plus reference TRBV7-8 and TRBJ2-3, the full variable domain is GAGVSQSPRYKVAKRGQDVALRCDPISGHVSLFWYQQALGQGPEFLTYFQNEAQLDKSGLPSDRFFAERPEGSVSTLKIQRTQQEDSAVYLCASSAPGTGRTDTQYFGPGTRLTVL.

V usage is TRBV30 and J usage is TRBJ2-7; 7 bases agree with TRBD2. V gave up 7 bases and J gave up 0 bases; unmatched junction bases: 18. The length of the CDR3 is 17 residues. CDR1 GTSNPN and CDR2 SVGIG come from the germline V gene (reference sequence). In DNA, the CDR3 is TGTGCCTCCTACGTCCGACCCAGAGGGAGGGCCTCCTACGAGCAGTACTTC. Translation gives CASYVRPRGRASYEQYF.

The rearrangement joins TRBV27 to TRBJ1-3; D call uncertain. Looked up from germline, CDR1 is MNHEY and CDR2 is SMNVEV (reference sequence). V lost 0 bases and J lost 0, with 9 bases in between. CDR3 size: 16 residues. CDR3 nucleotide sequence: TGTGCCAGCAGTTTATCCCCAGTTGACTCTGGAAACACCATATATTTT. Translating gives CASSLSPVDSGNTIYF.

The chain employs TRBV7-2 and TRBJ2-5, with 8 bases fitting TRBD2. The CDR3 is 15 residues long. After removal of 5 bases from V and 5 bases from J, the junction contained 10 bases not matched to a gene. Germline CDR1 is SGHTA and CDR2 is FQGNSA. CDR3 in amino acids: CASSTPGLVSETQYF. CDR3 DNA: TGTGCCAGCAGCACGCCGGGACTAGTAAGCGAGACCCAGTACTTC.

Concerning this clone: Other DNA sequences in this specimen translate into the identical CDR3. The chain recombines TRBV18 with TRBJ1-1; perhaps TRBD1 as D (6 bases). The CDR3 spans 14 residues. Trimming removed 2 bases from V and 0 bases from J, with 7 bases in between. Germline lookup yields CDR1 KGHSH and CDR2 LQKENI. The CDR3 loop is CASSPDRMNTEAFF. The DNA for the CDR3 is TGTGCCAGCTCACCAGACAGGATGAACACTGAAGCTTTCTTT.

V is TRBV10-1 and J is TRBJ1-3; D remains unclear. V lost 3 bases and J lost 5, with 8 bases in between. This CDR3 spans 13 amino acids. CDR1 and CDR2 from the germline V gene are WNHNN and SYGVQD (reference sequence). CDR3 in amino acids: CASSEEGRNTIYF. In DNA, the CDR3 is TGCGCCAGCAGTGAAGAGGGAAGAAACACCATATATTTT.

The rearrangement joins TRBV5-8 to TRBJ1-5; possible D gene TRBD1, 6 bases. Germline CDR1 is SGHTS and CDR2 is YDEGEE. The CDR3 consists of 16 residues. The V gene lost 4 bases and the J gene lost 6 bases, with 20 bases spanning the gap. CDR3 DNA sequence: TGTGCCAGCAGCCTGGGAACTTTACAGGGAACTCAGCCCCAGCATTTT. Its translation: CASSLGTLQGTQPQHF. Combining the CDR3 with reference TRBV5-8 and TRBJ1-5 gives the whole variable domain EAGVTQSPTHLIKTRGQQATLRCSPISGHTSVYWYQQALGLGLQFLLWYDEGEERNRGNFPPRFSGRQFPNYSSELNVNALELEDSALYLCASSLGTLQGTQPQHFGDGTRLSIL.

The chain uses TRBV19 and TRBJ2-7; maybe TRBD1 (6 bases). This CDR3 contains 15 residues. Germline V gene data show CDR1 as LNHDA and CDR2 as SQIVND (reference sequence). The V and J ends lost 9 bases and 1 base respectively, with 19 bases between them. DNA of the CDR3: TGTGCCAGCCAGCAACAGGGCCAAGTATCCTACGAGCAGTACTTC. Translation: CASQQQGQVSYEQYF.

The chain uses TRBV9 and TRBJ2-5, with 8 bases that match TRBD1. This CDR3 is built from 14 residues. V dropped 3 bases and J dropped 5; count of bases not matched to a gene: 6. The germline V gene encodes CDR1 SGDLS and CDR2 YYNGEE. The CDR3 spells CASSADRGWETQYF. DNA of the CDR3: TGTGCCAGCAGCGCCGACAGGGGATGGGAGACCCAGTACTTC.

The V and J genes are TRBV30 and TRBJ1-1; D gene unclear. V shed 0 bases and J shed 6 bases, with 8 bases lying between them. CDR3 length: 12 amino acids. Germline loops: CDR1 GTSNPN, CDR2 SVGIG (reference sequence). The CDR3 coding sequence is TGTGCCTGGAGTGTTTTTAACTCTGAAGCTTTCTTT. Translated: CAWSVFNSEAFF.

V gene TRBV28 combines with J gene TRBJ1-2; the D gene is possibly TRBD1 (6 bases). CDR3 length: 15 amino acids. Trimming removed 8 bases from V and 1 base from J, with 17 bases in between. CDR1 and CDR2 from the germline V gene are MDHEN and SYDVKM. CDR3 DNA sequence: TGTGCCAGCTCCTTCCCCACAGGGATTAACTATGGCTACACCTTC. This codes for CASSFPTGINYGYTF.

This clone appeared a single time. This chain connects TRBV7-9 to TRBJ1-2; the match to TRBD1 covers 9 bases. Germline trimming cut 7 bases from V and 4 bases from J; bases unmatched to any gene: 10. The CDR3 runs to 15 residues. Germline CDR1 SEHNR, CDR2 FQNEAQ (reference sequence). CDR3 nucleotide sequence: TGTGCCAGCACCATAAGCGAGACAGGGGGCTATGGCTACACCTTC. Protein: CASTISETGGYGYTF. The variable domain in full, with the rest retrieved from reference TRBV7-9 and TRBJ1-2, is DTGVSQNPRHKITKRGQNVTFRCDPISEHNRLYWYRQTLGQGPEFLTYFQNEAQLEKSRLLSDRFSAERPKGSFSTLEIQRTEQGDSAMYLCASTISETGGYGYTFGSGTRLTVV.

This chain links TRBV5-1 with TRBJ1-2, with D possibly TRBD1 on 5 matching bases. Germline V gives CDR1 SGHRS, CDR2 YFSETQ. The CDR3 is made up of 16 amino acids. Trimming cost V 3 bases and J 3 bases, with 18 bases left between them. This chain's CDR3 is CASSYGGVDIDYGYTF. The DNA of the CDR3 is TGCGCCAGCAGCTATGGGGGGGTGGATATCGACTATGGCTACACCTTC.

The chain uses TRBV7-8 and TRBJ2-5; D possibly corresponds to TRBD1 (6 bases). CDR1 and CDR2 (germline): SGHVS, FQNEAQ. Deletions cut 0 bases from V and 1 base from J, with 9 bases between. The CDR3 runs 15 residues. For the CDR3, the DNA is TGTGCCAGCAGCTTAGCTCGACAGGCCCAAGAGACCCAGTACTTC. It encodes CASSLARQAQETQYF.

The V and J genes are TRBV6-1 and TRBJ1-2; 7 positions agree with TRBD1. Per germline, CDR1 MNHNS and CDR2 SASEGT. Trimming cost V 3 bases and J 5 bases; bases outside gene matches: 9. This CDR3 has 15 amino acids. CDR3 sequence: CASSEGTGTVYGYTF. CDR3 nucleotide sequence: TGTGCCAGCAGTGAGGGGACCGGGACAGTATATGGCTACACCTTC.

The V gene is TRBV2, the J gene TRBJ2-7; maybe TRBD2 (5 bases). Germline assignment: CDR1 SNHLY and CDR2 FYNNEI. V lost 5 bases, J lost 2 bases, and 13 bases lay in between. The length of the CDR3 is 14 residues. The CDR3 here is CASSRIGSPYEQYF. The CDR3 DNA reads TGTGCCAGCAGTCGGATAGGGAGCCCCTACGAGCAGTACTTC.